The clone carrying this T cell receptor beta chain was detected a few times. Its specificity is not known. Trimming shortened V by 5 bases and J by 0 bases, and 5 bases separated the two germline ends. CDR1 and CDR2 (germline): MNHNY, SVGAGI (reference sequence). The CDR3 totals 13 residues. Two oligonucleotides, mixed equimolar, formed the beta constant-region primer covering TRBC1 and TRBC2. TCRdb independently ran MiXCR on the UMI-ligation and nested PCR reads; one entry per CDR3 protein. This table has about 85,000 distinct CDR3 sequences, about 12% appearing once. The data were obtained in a study of naive and memory T cell subsets. Study outcomes and limitations: No ground truth validated the naive and memory repertoire findings.

The sequence derives from a human donor in good health. The chain employs TRBV6-6 and TRBJ1-5; no clear D gene. The sequenced sample was central memory CD4+ T cells from blood. The CDR3 bases are TGTGCCAGCAGTCCCCCTAGCAATCAGCCCCAGCATTTT. Its protein is CASSPPSNQPQHF.